A single sample gave rise to the 14 T cell receptor beta chains below, sequenced in a study of glioma-infiltrating T cells. Using RNA template, CDR3s of TCR alpha and beta were amplified with iRepertoire arm-PCR. Each CDR3 protein gets one entry after TCRdb re-called the multiplex PCR reads with MiXCR. The table has about 400,000 distinct CDR3 sequences, about two fifths seen once. The sample taken for sequencing was glioma tissue, nonneoplastic brain tissue, or PBMCs (not recorded which). These receptors were obtained from a human donor with low-grade glioma or glioblastoma, undergoing nonglioma brain surgery, or in good health (not recorded which).

The table lists this clonotype with a few counts. The rearrangement uses TRBV27 and TRBJ1-1, with TRBD1 as a possible D gene (5 bases). CDR1 and CDR2 from the germline V gene are MNHEY and SMNVEV (reference sequence). This CDR3 spans 13 amino acids. V gave up 6 bases and J gave up 6 bases, with 14 bases separating them. The CDR3 DNA is TGTGCCAGCAGACCCCTGGGGCAACCTGAAGCTTTCTTT. It is translated as CASRPLGQPEAFF.

Note on this clonotype: Compared with germline, one end of the junction differs, possibly owing to a read error. V and J are TRBV28 and TRBJ1-1; D is unresolved. The germline gives CDR1 MDHEN, CDR2 SYDVKM. The CDR3 length is 13 residues. The CDR3 protein is CASRLFRNTEAFF. In DNA, the CDR3 is TGTGCCAGCAGGCTATTTAGGAACACTGAAGCCTTCTTT.

V is TRBV10-3 and J is TRBJ2-7; the match to TRBD1 covers 8 bases. The germline V gene encodes CDR1 ENHRY and CDR2 SYGVKD. The CDR3 extends over 14 amino acids. J lost 0 bases, V lost 8 bases, and 6 bases had no gene match. CDR3 in amino acids: CAIGDRSNSYEQYF. CDR3 nucleotides: TGTGCCATCGGGGACAGGTCGAACTCCTACGAGCAGTACTTC.

This rearrangement joins TRBV12-3 or TRBV12-4 to TRBJ1-1; D possibly corresponds to TRBD1 (6 bases). CDR3 length: 16 amino acids. Trimming removed 4 bases at V and 0 bases at J, with 15 bases between. The CDR3: CASSSQGWGMNTEAFF. The CDR3 DNA reads TGTGCCAGCAGTTCACAGGGATGGGGGATGAACACTGAAGCTTTCTTT.

This sequence joins TRBV7-9 and TRBJ2-4; 7 bases line up with TRBD2. Germline assignment: CDR1 SEHNR and CDR2 FQNEAQ (reference sequence). With 2 bases clipped from V and 12 bases from J, the junction kept 13 bases outside the gene matches. The CDR3 runs to 15 residues. CDR3 sequence (DNA): TGTGCCAGCAGCTTATACGCGGGAGATCTGAATCCTCAGTACTTC. Translating gives CASSLYAGDLNPQYF.

The J gene is TRBJ2-7, the V gene TRBV6-1; 8 bases align to TRBD1. This CDR3 spans 13 amino acids. J lost 9 bases, V lost 5 bases, and 9 bases had no gene match. Germline V gives CDR1 MNHNS, CDR2 SASEGT. In DNA, the CDR3 is TGTGCCAGCAGTTTTGACAGGGGTGGCAGGCAGTACTTC. Amino acid sequence: CASSFDRGGRQYF.

The chain couples TRBV5-4 to TRBJ2-1, with TRBD2 matching 11 bases. V shed 5 bases, J shed 4 bases, and the junction held 11 bases outside the gene matches. Germline-derived CDR1 and CDR2 are SGHNT and YYREEE (reference sequence). This CDR3 has 17 residues. The CDR3 sequence: CASSITSGSDYYNEQFF. Here the CDR3 DNA reads TGTGCCAGCAGTATAACTAGCGGGAGCGACTATTACAATGAGCAGTTCTTC. The variable domain in full, completed from reference TRBV5-4 and TRBJ2-1, reads ETGVTQSPTHLIKTRGQQVTLRCSSQSGHNTVSWYQQALGQGPQFIFQYYREEENGRGNFPPRFSGLQFPNYSSELNVNALELDDSALYLCASSITSGSDYYNEQFFGPGTRLTVL.

The V and J genes are TRBV27 and TRBJ2-1, with 11 positions matching TRBD2. The germline V gene has CDR1 MNHEY and CDR2 SMNVEV (reference sequence). Trimming took 6 bases from V and 3 from J; bases not matched to a gene: 4. This CDR3 is 15 amino acids long. In DNA form, the CDR3 reads TGTGCCAGCAGGCTCGGACTAGCGGGCTACAATGAGCAGTTCTTC. Translated, it gives CASRLGLAGYNEQFF.

This rearrangement joins TRBV6-2 or TRBV6-3 to TRBJ2-1, with 7 nucleotides matching TRBD1. Germline CDR1 is MNHEY and CDR2 is SVGEGT. The V gene end was trimmed by 4 bases and the J gene end by 0 bases; junction bases not matched to a gene: 6. The length of the CDR3 is 16 residues. CDR3 loop: CASSSSTGSSYNEQFF. CDR3 DNA sequence: TGTGCCAGCAGTTCGTCGACAGGGAGCTCCTACAATGAGCAGTTCTTC.

This clonotype was seen a single time. At one boundary the junction diverges from the germline segment, which might be a read error. The V and J genes are TRBV4-1 and TRBJ2-5; 7 positions agree with TRBD2. Germline CDR1 and CDR2: MGHRA and YSYEKL. The CDR3 length is 16 residues. CDR3 loop: CASSQEVAGVQDTQYF. For the CDR3, the DNA is TGCGCCAGCAGCCAAGAAGTGGCGGGAGTTCAAGATACCCAGTACTTC.

The chain has TRBV18 and TRBJ1-1; D remains ambiguous. The CDR3 has 13 residues. V was clipped by 0 bases and J by 5 bases, with 7 bases between them. Germline V gene lookup returns CDR1 KGHSH and CDR2 LQKENI. CDR3 sequence reads: CASSPPGTTEAFF. The CDR3 region has the DNA TGTGCCAGCTCACCACCGGGAACTACTGAAGCTTTCTTT.

A word on this clonotype: This sequence may be a read error, since a much larger clone differs from it by one base. Here the CDR3 omits its conserved ending phenylalanine or tryptophan, so a read error is the likely source. The chain couples TRBV6-2 or TRBV6-3 to TRBJ2-7; D remains unclear. The germline CDR1 and CDR2 sequences are MNHEY and SVGEGT. The CDR3 spans 13 residues. V was clipped by 6 bases and J by 5 bases, with 14 bases between them. The CDR3 reads CASRAHWNDEQYL. The CDR3 nucleotides read TGTGCCAGCAGGGCCCATTGGAACGACGAGCAGTACCTC.

A note on this clonotype: An end of the junction differs from the germline gene, which may be a read error. The chain combines TRBV7-2 with TRBJ2-2; no clear D gene. The CDR3 is 13 residues long. Per germline, CDR1 SGHTA and CDR2 FQGNSA. The CDR3 here is CASSLAVAGELFF. For the CDR3, the DNA is TGTGCCAGCAGCCTGGCGGTGGCCGGTGAGCTGTTTTTT. Looking up the rest from reference TRBV7-2 and TRBJ2-2 gives the full variable domain: GAGVSQSPSNKVTEKGKDVELRCDPISGHTALYWYRQSLGQGLEFLIYFQGNSAPDKSGLPSDRFSAERTGGSVSTLTIQRTQQEDSAVYLCASSLAVAGELFFGEGSRLTVL.

About this clonotype itself: A much more abundant neighbour one base away suggests this may be a read error. The chain recombines TRBV6-2 or TRBV6-3 with TRBJ2-1; D ambiguous. Germline CDR1 reads MNHEY; CDR2 reads SVGEGT. The CDR3 is 17 amino acids. The CDR3 nucleotides read TGTGCCATCAGTTACTCGTACTCGCCACCCTCCTACAATGAGCAGTTCTTC. Translation gives CAISYSYSPPSYNEQFF.